What follows are 28 T cell receptor beta chains derived from one specimen sequenced in a study of long-term antiretroviral therapy in people with HIV. Assay version v3.0 of immunoSEQ was used, and it was run at survey level. TCRdb's table, derived via immunoSEQ multiplex PCR, lists solely in-frame clones and lacks some. This sample has some 20,000 clones, with over 80% found just once. The sample was unsorted PBMCs, taken 1.2 years after starting antiretroviral therapy. The receptors were sampled from a middle-aged woman with HIV.

The rearrangement joins TRBV19 to TRBJ1-5, with D tentatively TRBD1 (5 bases). This CDR3 region has 15 residues. V lost 0 bases and J 4 bases, leaving 10 bases between the germline ends. Germline V gene sequence: CDR1 LNHDA, CDR2 SQIVND (reference sequence). The CDR3, as DNA: TGTGCCAGTAGTATAGAGACAGACGGGAATCAGCCCCAGCATTTT. Protein sequence: CASSIETDGNQPQHF.

This clone was seen just once. Written as DNA, the CDR3 is TGTGCCAGCAGTAGGGCATTAGAGACCCAGTACTTC. Encoded protein: CASSRALETQYF. The chain employs TRBV2 and TRBJ2-5; D gene ambiguous. The V and J ends lost 5 bases and 4 bases respectively, with 8 bases between them. CDR3 length: 12 amino acids. Germline V lookup: CDR1 SNHLY, CDR2 FYNNEI. Looking up the rest from reference TRBV2 and TRBJ2-5 gives the full variable domain: EPEVTQTPSHQVTQMGQEVILRCVPISNHLYFYWYRQILGQKVEFLVSFYNNEISEKSEIFDDQFSVERPDGSNFTLKIRSTKLEDSAMYFCASSRALETQYFGPGTRLLVL.

The sample holds a few counts of this clone. The rearrangement joins TRBV20-1 to TRBJ1-1; D is possibly TRBD1 (5 bases). Trimming took 7 bases from V and 3 from J, leaving 9 bases between them. The CDR3 totals 11 residues. Germline V CDR1 and CDR2: DFQATT, SNEGSKA (reference sequence). CDR3 DNA: TGCAGTGGGGAAGGGGACACTGAAGCTTTCTTT. It codes for CSGEGDTEAFF.

V is TRBV5-4 and J is TRBJ2-2; 8 bases are a match to TRBD2. The CDR3 length is 15 residues. CDR1 is SGHNT and CDR2 is YYREEE in the germline V gene (reference sequence). The V and J ends lost 2 bases and 5 bases, in that order; junction bases with no gene match: 5. The CDR3 spells CASSFFSGTTGELFF. CDR3 in DNA: TGTGCCAGCAGCTTTTTTAGCGGGACTACCGGGGAGCTGTTTTTT.

CDR3 bases: TGTGCCAGCAGCCTACCCGGGGCCCCAGGGGCGAATGAGCAGTTCTTC. It codes for CASSLPGAPGANEQFF. The V and J genes are TRBV28 and TRBJ2-1; TRBD1 might be the D (6 bases). The CDR3 spans 16 residues. V was trimmed by 6 bases and J by 7 bases, leaving 22 bases between them. The V gene's germline CDR1 is MDHEN and CDR2 SYDVKM.

V is TRBV6-6 and J is TRBJ2-7, with 10 bases aligning to TRBD1. This CDR3 is built from 14 residues. Germline V gene data show CDR1 as MNHNY and CDR2 as SVGAGI (reference sequence). V lost 10 bases, J lost 2 bases, and 8 bases stayed unmatched. The DNA of the CDR3 is TGTGCCACGGGATCGGGACAGGGGACCTACGAGCAGTACTTC. Translation: CATGSGQGTYEQYF.

J is TRBJ2-5 and V is TRBV27, with TRBD2 matching 11 bases. CDR1 and CDR2 (germline): MNHEY, SMNVEV (reference sequence). V lost 3 bases, J lost 1 base, and 7 bases stayed unmatched. The CDR3 contains 17 residues. CDR3 loop: CASSFTSGSWLQETQYF. Written as DNA, the CDR3 is TGTGCCAGCAGTTTCACTAGCGGGAGTTGGCTCCAAGAGACCCAGTACTTC.

V gene TRBV11-2 combines with J gene TRBJ2-2; TRBD2 matches 11 bases. This CDR3 is built from 18 residues. With 1 base clipped from V and 0 bases from J, the junction kept 4 bases outside the gene matches. The germline gives CDR1 SGHAT, CDR2 FQNNGV. CDR3 sequence (DNA): TGTGCCAGCAGCTTAGCTAGGGGACTAGCGGCGAACACCGGGGAGCTGTTTTTT. Its protein is CASSLARGLAANTGELFF.

The genes are TRBV28 and TRBJ1-5; tentatively, D is TRBD1 (6 bases). The germline V gene encodes CDR1 MDHEN and CDR2 SYDVKM. The V gene lost 6 bases and the J gene lost 0 bases, with 18 bases spanning the gap. This CDR3 is built from 17 residues. The CDR3 DNA sequence: TGTGCCAGCAGCCCCGGAGTGGGGGCGGATAGCAATCAGCCCCAGCATTTT. This codes for CASSPGVGADSNQPQHF.

In nucleotides, the CDR3 is TGTGCCAGTAGTATAGTAGGGGGGACTAGCAATCAGCCCCAGCATTTT. Translating gives CASSIVGGTSNQPQHF. The genes are TRBV19 and TRBJ1-5; D is perhaps TRBD1 (6 bases). The CDR3 is 16 amino acids. V shed 1 base and J shed 0 bases, with 10 bases lying between them. Germline loops: CDR1 LNHDA, CDR2 SQIVND (reference sequence).

J is TRBJ1-2 and V is TRBV5-4; D gene unclear. V was cut by 0 bases and J by 2 bases, with 8 bases left in between. Germline V CDR1 and CDR2: SGHNT, YYREEE (reference sequence). CDR3 length equals 14 residues. CDR3 DNA: TGTGCCAGCAGCTTGGCGTTGGGAAACTATGGCTACACCTTC. Amino acid sequence: CASSLALGNYGYTF.

The rearrangement uses TRBV5-4 and TRBJ2-3; D call uncertain. This CDR3 is 15 amino acids long. Trimming shortened V by 1 base and J by 4 bases, and 13 bases separated the two germline ends. Germline assignment: CDR1 SGHNT and CDR2 YYREEE (reference sequence). The CDR3 protein is CASSLWLVSADTQYF. The CDR3 DNA reads TGTGCCAGCAGCTTGTGGCTAGTTAGTGCAGATACGCAGTATTTT.

The rearrangement uses TRBV5-1 and TRBJ2-4; D is possibly TRBD1 (5 bases). CDR1 and CDR2 from the germline V gene are SGHRS and YFSETQ. This CDR3 is 13 amino acids long. The V and J ends lost 4 bases and 6 bases respectively, with 11 bases between them. CDR3 in DNA: TGCGCCAGCAGCCAGGGCAACTCAAACATTCAGTACTTC. Translation gives CASSQGNSNIQYF.

This sequence joins TRBV7-9 and TRBJ1-3; D gene unclear. Germline V gives CDR1 SEHNR, CDR2 FQNEAQ (reference sequence). The CDR3 runs 16 residues. Trimming pared 5 bases from V and 2 bases from J, leaving 16 bases between. For the CDR3, the DNA is TGTGCCAGCAGCCCAAACATAAGGCTCCCTGGAAACACCATATATTTT. This translates into CASSPNIRLPGNTIYF.

The chain has TRBV14 and TRBJ1-2; possible D gene TRBD1, 5 bases. The CDR3 sequence is 15 residues long. Trimming pared 1 base from V and 5 bases from J, leaving 14 bases between. Germline values: CDR1 SGHDN, CDR2 FVKESK. CDR3 amino acids: CASSQGKGRRYGYTF. DNA for the CDR3: TGTGCCAGCAGCCAAGGCAAGGGGCGCCGGTATGGCTACACCTTC.

This clone was counted only a few times. This sequence joins TRBV5-5 and TRBJ2-2; 9 positions match TRBD1. Germline values: CDR1 SGHKS, CDR2 YYEKEE (reference sequence). The CDR3 loop spans 20 amino acids. V was clipped by 3 bases and J by 2 bases; unmatched bases: 17. CDR3 bases: TGTGCCAGCAGCTATTGGTGGACCCGGACAGGGGACAAAAACACCGGGGAGCTGTTTTTT. Translated: CASSYWWTRTGDKNTGELFF.

CDR3 protein: CASSSGTGASGANVLTF. The CDR3 DNA sequence: TGTGCCAGCAGCTCGGGGACTGGGGCTTCTGGGGCCAACGTCCTGACTTTC. The chain links TRBV5-5 to TRBJ2-6; D might be TRBD2 (6 bases). The CDR3 has 17 residues. Germline CDR1 reads SGHKS; CDR2 reads YYEKEE (reference sequence). V dropped 3 bases and J dropped 1 base, with 14 bases sitting between them.

This rearrangement joins TRBV19 to TRBJ2-2; no clear D. This CDR3 spans 15 amino acids. Germline values: CDR1 LNHDA, CDR2 SQIVND (reference sequence). Trimming pared 3 bases from V and 4 bases from J, leaving 12 bases between. CDR3 protein: CASSILSSSTGELFF. CDR3 nucleotide sequence: TGTGCCAGTAGTATCCTCAGTTCTAGCACCGGGGAGCTGTTTTTT.

This chain uses TRBV5-4 with TRBJ2-7, with no clear D. Per germline, CDR1 SGHNT and CDR2 YYREEE (reference sequence). This CDR3 is built from 13 residues. The V end lost 5 bases, the J end lost 0 bases, and 9 bases lay between the germline ends. The DNA of the CDR3 is TGTGCCAGCAGTTCCAGGAGCTCCTACGAGCAGTACTTC. Protein product: CASSSRSSYEQYF.

V is TRBV27 and J is TRBJ1-1; D remains unclear. CDR1 and CDR2 (germline): MNHEY, SMNVEV (reference sequence). There are 13 residues in the CDR3. With 5 bases removed from V and 5 bases from J, the gap between germline ends came to 12 bases. CDR3 sequence reads: CASSPTRRTEAFF. CDR3 DNA sequence: TGTGCCAGCAGTCCAACCAGGAGGACTGAAGCTTTCTTT.

This sequence joins TRBV11-2 and TRBJ2-7; the D call may be TRBD1 or TRBD2 (6 bases each). CDR1 and CDR2 from the germline V gene are SGHAT and FQNNGV. Between the trimmed V and J ends, which lost 1 base and 3 bases, there was a span of 13 bases. The CDR3 totals 15 residues. The CDR3, as DNA: TGTGCCAGCAGCTTAGGAGGCGGGACAAGCTACGAGCAGTACTTC. Protein sequence: CASSLGGGTSYEQYF.

The rearrangement uses TRBV6-5 and TRBJ1-5, with no clear D. The CDR3 runs to 15 residues. The V end lost 5 bases, the J end lost 9 bases, and 20 bases lay between the germline ends. Germline CDR1 MNHEY, CDR2 SVGAGI. The CDR3 loop reads CASSQTGQSLGPQHF. The DNA for the CDR3 is TGTGCCAGCAGTCAGACCGGGCAATCCCTCGGGCCCCAGCATTTT.

The gene calls are TRBV9 and TRBJ1-1; D remains unclear. The CDR3 length is 15 residues. The ends were cut back, 3 bases at V and 5 bases at J, with 17 bases in the middle. Germline V gene sequence: CDR1 SGDLS, CDR2 YYNGEE. The CDR3 region is CASSANEYLLTEAFF. CDR3 DNA sequence: TGTGCCAGCAGCGCCAACGAGTACCTTTTGACTGAAGCTTTCTTT. The full variable domain, in which reference TRBV9 and TRBJ1-1 provide the parts outside the CDR3, is DSGVTQTPKHLITATGQRVTLRCSPRSGDLSVYWYQQSLDQGLQFLIQYYNGEERAKGNILERFSAQQFPDLHSELNLSSLELGDSALYFCASSANEYLLTEAFFGQGTRLTVV.

J is TRBJ2-2 and V is TRBV5-1; 7 nucleotides match TRBD2. The germline gives CDR1 SGHRS, CDR2 YFSETQ. V was pared by 4 bases and J by 4 bases, with 13 bases of the junction left unmatched. The CDR3 is made up of 17 amino acids. The CDR3: CASSQALGGRSTGELFF. CDR3 nucleotides: TGCGCCAGCAGCCAGGCCCTGGGAGGGCGTAGCACCGGGGAGCTGTTTTTT.

The genes are TRBV27 and TRBJ2-7; 7 bases agree with TRBD1. Germline lookup yields CDR1 MNHEY and CDR2 SMNVEV (reference sequence). The CDR3 has 19 residues. V shed 4 bases and J 2 bases; nucleotides not matched to a gene: 20. CDR3 coding DNA: TGTGCCAGCAGTTCGCTAGGGGGCGCCCCCGTGGAGAAACCCTACGAGCAGTACTTC. Protein product: CASSSLGGAPVEKPYEQYF.

The CDR3 spells CASSTQLRNTIYF. CDR3 nucleotides: TGTGCCAGCAGCACGCAGTTGAGAAACACCATATATTTT. V usage is TRBV5-5 and J usage is TRBJ1-3, with unresolved D. The length of the CDR3 is 13 residues. Germline CDR1 and CDR2: SGHKS and YYEKEE (reference sequence). V lost 4 bases and J 5 bases, leaving 10 bases between the germline ends.

V gene TRBV14 combines with J gene TRBJ2-1; 8 bases agree with TRBD2. V gave up 4 bases and J gave up 12 bases; unmatched junction bases: 5. The CDR3 spans 12 residues. Per the germline V gene, CDR1 is SGHDN and CDR2 is FVKESK. The CDR3 sequence is CASSPGLAPQFF. In nucleotides, the CDR3 is TGTGCCAGCAGCCCAGGACTAGCACCGCAGTTCTTC.

The rearrangement uses TRBV7-9 and TRBJ2-2, with a weak D call TRBD1 (6 bases). Germline V gives CDR1 SEHNR, CDR2 FQNEAQ (reference sequence). This CDR3 has 14 amino acids. V shed 6 bases and J shed 5 bases, with 13 bases lying between them. The CDR3 coding sequence is TGTGCCAGCAGTGGGGGCTCGAGGACCGGGGAGCTGTTTTTT. This gives the protein CASSGGSRTGELFF.